This T cell receptor (beta chain) was recorded in a study of blood T cell repertoires in COVID-19. Overall study: Acute and convalescent COVID-19 specimens originated in the United States, Italy and Spain.

As processed by the authors: Reference gene primer amplification yielded estimated nucleated cell counts. Profiling relied on immunoSEQ multiplex PCR, and the TCRdb table lists in-frame clones only, not all of them. V, J and clone size were drawn from that table, and D and trimming were deduced from the DNA. The sample yields 250,000 to 350,000 clones, around 84% seen once. J lost 3 bases, V lost 5 bases, and 5 bases had no gene match. Germline values: CDR1 SGHTA, CDR2 FQGTGA. This CDR3 is 16 amino acids long. A note on this clone: Other DNA sequences of this sample code for an identical CDR3.

The TCR comes from a human donor with COVID-19, enrolled during active disease. The donor label of this sample is uncertain. The source material was peripheral blood. The chain uses TRBV7-3 and TRBJ2-2; TRBD2 aligns across 11 bases. In nucleotides, the CDR3 is TGTGCCAGCAGCCCCCCGGGACTAGCGGACACCGGGGAGCTGTTTTTT. It encodes CASSPPGLADTGELFF.